This TCR beta chain comes out of a study of cytomegalovirus exposure and HLA in healthy donors. As to this clone: Its antigen is currently unknown.

The PCR ran on 60 Vbeta and 13 Jbeta primers. Some clones are missing from TCRdb's copy, which holds only in-frame ones; the method was immunoSEQ multiplex PCR. The sample has 110,000 to 150,000 clones; 65% to 80% are singletons. Study-level results: The study designated around 150 TCR beta chains cytomegalovirus-associated. Through in vitro validation, a few CMV-associated chains were shown to be specific for CMV antigens. Highest at DRB1 and lowest at HLA-C, TCR association rates differed among HLA loci in a later analysis.

Germline V gives CDR1 SGHRS, CDR2 YFSETQ. V was pared by 2 bases and J by 3 bases, with 14 bases between. The CDR3 length is 15 residues. Source material: PBMCs. The source is a man between 25 and 39 years old in good health and CMV-seronegative. V gene TRBV5-1 combines with J gene TRBJ1-1; tentative D call: TRBD1 (6 bases). The CDR3 reads CASSLLYREDTEAFF. CDR3 coding DNA: TGCGCCAGCAGCTTATTATACAGGGAAGACACTGAAGCTTTCTTT.